These T cell receptor beta chains were read from a single sample in a study of cytomegalovirus exposure and HLA in healthy donors. TCRdb's table, derived via immunoSEQ multiplex PCR, lists solely in-frame clones and lacks some. The table has 35,000 or so clones, roughly four fifths seen once. Material for sequencing was PBMCs. The receptors come from a woman aged 40 to 55 in good health and CMV-seronegative. Each CDR3 is given without its conserved first and last residue. D genes are given only for firm matches.

TRBJ2-3 | TRBV2 | TRBD2 | 12 | ASRTGLAGDTQY
TRBJ1-2 | TRBV19 | NA | 13 | ASSIGGLGDYGYT
TRBJ2-1 | TRBV11-2 | NA | 11 | ASSTNRYNEQF
TRBJ2-7 | TRBV21-1 | NA | 9 | ASSNGAEQY
TRBJ2-4 | TRBV15 | NA | 15 | ATSRAGVGGPKNIQY
TRBJ2-1 | TRBV19 | NA | 12 | ASGTVSSYNEQF
TRBJ2-3 | TRBV7-3 | TRBD2 | 13 | ASSLLAVYTDTQY
TRBJ1-2 | TRBV5-1 | TRBD1 | 11 | ASSSGQNYGYT
TRBJ2-3 | TRBV27 | NA | 10 | ASKEGTDTQY
TRBJ1-1 | TRBV20-1 | NA | 9 | SAHQRTEAF
TRBJ1-2 | TRBV4-1 | TRBD1 | 13 | ASSQGQGPNYGYT
TRBJ1-1 | TRBV7-2 | NA | 10 | ASSMDTAEAF
TRBJ2-1 | TRBV7-2 | NA | 12 | ASSVQQGYNEQF
TRBJ2-3 | TRBV7-9 | TRBD2 | 15 | ASSLVTSGGYTDTQY
TRBJ2-2 | TRBV7-2 | NA | 15 | ASSLVTVISYTGELF
TRBJ2-1 | TRBV28 | NA | 10 | ASTDYNNEQF
TRBJ1-2 | TRBV14 | NA | 13 | ASSQGEGTYYGYT
TRBJ1-1 | TRBV7-9 | TRBD1 | 12 | ASSLVSTGTEAF
TRBJ2-7 | TRBV7-2 | NA | 11 | ASSLGGGGEQY
TRBJ2-1 | TRBV27 | TRBD1 | 13 | ASRKDRGPYNEQF
TRBJ2-2 | TRBV7-8 | TRBD2 | 14 | ASSSSLAGGNGELF
TRBJ2-5 | TRBV7-2 | NA | 14 | ASSSQWGTRRETQY
TRBJ2-6 | TRBV7-8 | NA | 16 | ASSFHIGGFSGANVLT
TRBJ2-1 | TRBV29-1 | TRBD2 | 11 | SVASGGANEQF
TRBJ1-1 | TRBV9 | NA | 13 | ASSPRGGHEVEAF
TRBJ2-2 | TRBV25-1 | TRBD2 | 16 | ASSDPRSGGLNTGELF
TRBJ2-2 | TRBV2 | NA | 14 | ASSEGGPPNTGELF
TRBJ1-5 | TRBV7-8 | NA | 12 | ASGPFQGNQPQH
TRBJ2-2 | TRBV7-9 | TRBD2 | 15 | ASSRGGGPRITGELF
TRBJ1-2 | TRBV2 | TRBD1 | 10 | ASRRQGGLDT
TRBJ1-1 | TRBV4-3 | NA | 13 | ASSQDLTGLTEAF
TRBJ1-1 | TRBV11-3 | NA | 12 | ASSLQGQNTEAF
TRBJ2-3 | TRBV7-8 | NA | 9 | ASSLLDTQY
TRBJ2-6 | TRBV6-5 | NA | 13 | ASSRTASGANVLT
TRBJ2-3 | TRBV28 | TRBD2 | 12 | ASSLRLAGVSQY
TRBJ2-3 | TRBV6-1 | TRBD2 | 16 | ASSEPGGLAGSTDTQY
TRBJ2-6 | TRBV5-8 | TRBD1 | 18 | ASSLVPGTGISSGANVLT
TRBJ1-4 | TRBV7-9 | NA | 14 | ASSPRRGGVHEKLF
TRBJ2-5 | TRBV4-3 | TRBD2 | 14 | ASSHGTSGGLETQY
TRBJ1-4 | TRBV19 | NA | 17 | ASSTPPDTTGGTNEKLF
TRBJ1-3 | TRBV13 | NA | 14 | ASSPGWRGSGNTIY
TRBJ2-5 | TRBV7-2 | NA | 13 | ASSPLRTVQETQY
TRBJ2-2 | TRBV5-1 | NA | 13 | ASSFGTVQGGELF
TRBJ1-2 | TRBV21-1 | NA | 12 | ASSPPGGYDSYT
TRBJ2-5 | TRBV4-3 | TRBD1 | 14 | ASSRYGTGGQETQY
TRBJ2-3 | TRBV7-2 | NA | 13 | ASSLAVGGQGTQY
TRBJ1-4 | TRBV5-1 | TRBD1 | 13 | ASSGTTGWREKLF
TRBJ1-6 | TRBV2 | TRBD1 | 11 | ASLQGADSPLH
TRBJ2-1 | TRBV11-2 | TRBD1 | 15 | ASSSWTGPSSYNEQF
TRBJ1-6 | TRBV23-1 | TRBD1 | 16 | ASSQNGQGRAKNSPLH
TRBJ2-7 | TRBV15 | NA | 11 | ATSRDRQYEQY
TRBJ1-1 | TRBV2 | NA | 13 | ASRANTNKNTEAF
TRBJ1-4 | TRBV6-1 | NA | 13 | ASSERETTNEKLF
TRBJ2-2 | TRBV29-1 | TRBD2 | 13 | SVAGTSGSGGELF
TRBJ1-4 | TRBV19 | NA | 13 | ASRSGADEREKLF